Presented here are 21 T cell receptor beta chains from one specimen sequenced in a study of beta chain features in type 1 diabetes. Findings and limits, study-wide: Researchers report that Type 1 diabetes patients had moderately but significantly shorter TCRB CDR3s across all four CD4+ subsets.

These receptors are not linked to any known antigen. Reverse transcribing all isolated RNA meant expressed TCRB transcripts were sequenced. The repertoire was sequenced with immunoSEQ multiplex PCR; TCRdb's copy has only in-frame clones and lacks some. This sample has roughly 300,000 clones, with 9.3% found just once. The sample taken for sequencing was central memory CD4+ T cells from blood. The receptors were gathered from a man between 25 and 39 years old with type 1 diabetes.

V is TRBV7-2 and J is TRBJ2-7; D gene unclear. The germline V gene encodes CDR1 SGHTA and CDR2 FQGNSA. V lost 1 base, J lost 1 base, and 11 bases lay in between. The CDR3 length is 15 residues. Written as DNA, the CDR3 is TGTGCCAGCAGCTTAGGGTCAGCGAGTTCCTACGAGCAGTACTTC. Translated, it gives CASSLGSASSYEQYF.

This clone came up a few times. Written as DNA, the CDR3 is TGTGCCAGCACCGACCCCAATGAGCAGTTCTTC. This translates into CASTDPNEQFF. This chain links TRBV28 with TRBJ2-1; D not resolved. The V gene lost 7 bases and the J gene lost 6 bases, with 7 bases spanning the gap. Germline values: CDR1 MDHEN, CDR2 SYDVKM. The CDR3 runs to 11 residues.

Only a few counts were recorded for this clone. CDR3 DNA sequence: TGCGCCAGCAGCCGGGGACTAGCGGGGGGCCAAGAGACCCAGTACTTC. Translating gives CASSRGLAGGQETQYF. The chain joins TRBV4-1 to TRBJ2-5; 15 bases are shared with TRBD2. CDR3 size: 16 residues. Germline CDR1 is MGHRA and CDR2 is YSYEKL. Trimming cost V 4 bases and J 1 base; bases outside gene matches: 1.

This clone was detected only a few times. The J gene is TRBJ1-2, the V gene TRBV2; a weak D match, TRBD1 (5 bases). Trimming left V 3 bases short and J 4 bases short, with 9 bases between. The germline CDR1 and CDR2 sequences are SNHLY and FYNNEI. This CDR3 has 13 amino acids. CDR3 DNA: TGTGCCAGCAGTGATGGGGACCTCTATGGCTACACCTTC. It is translated as CASSDGDLYGYTF.

A few counts support this clone. The chain uses TRBV9 and TRBJ2-1; 12 nucleotides line up with TRBD2. The CDR3 is 16 amino acids. V shed 3 bases, J shed 8 bases, and the junction held 9 bases outside the gene matches. The germline CDR1 and CDR2 sequences are SGDLS and YYNGEE. CDR3 in DNA: TGTGCCAGCAGCGCCAGAGCTAGCGGGGGGGCCCATGAGCAGTTCTTC. This translates into CASSARASGGAHEQFF.

This clone was recorded once. This CDR3 is also generated by other DNA sequences in the sample. The rearrangement joins TRBV9 to TRBJ2-3; perhaps TRBD2 as D (7 bases). Trimming removed 0 bases at V and 1 base at J, with 9 bases between. CDR1 SGDLS and CDR2 YYNGEE come from the germline V gene. The CDR3 extends over 15 amino acids. The CDR3 protein is CASSVAGGRTDTQYF. CDR3 coding DNA: TGTGCCAGCAGCGTAGCGGGGGGCCGCACAGATACGCAGTATTTT.

In this sample, this clone turned up a few times. The chain recombines TRBV5-1 with TRBJ2-1, with D perhaps being TRBD1 or TRBD2 (5 bases each). V lost 2 bases and J lost 6, with 15 bases in between. CDR1 SGHRS and CDR2 YFSETQ come from the germline V gene. The CDR3 runs 15 residues. Here the CDR3 reads CASSFPGTNGNEQFF. The CDR3 bases are TGCGCCAGCAGCTTCCCCGGGACGAACGGCAATGAGCAGTTCTTC.

This clone has only a few counts. This chain connects TRBV7-9 to TRBJ2-2; 10 bases align to TRBD2. Germline CDR1 is SEHNR and CDR2 is FQNEAQ (reference sequence). The trim removed 1 base at V and 1 base at J, leaving 0 bases unmatched. The CDR3 consists of 16 residues. CDR3 sequence reads: CASSLGTSGNTGELFF. The CDR3 region has the DNA TGTGCCAGCAGCTTAGGGACTAGCGGGAACACCGGGGAGCTGTTTTTT.

The table lists this clone with a few counts. The CDR3: CASSFGSRGYGYTF. CDR3 nucleotide sequence: TGTGCCAGCAGCTTCGGGTCCCGGGGCTATGGCTACACCTTC. The genes are TRBV7-2 and TRBJ1-2; D unresolved. CDR3 length: 14 residues. Germline CDR1 and CDR2: SGHTA and FQGNSA. V was pared by 3 bases and J by 4 bases, with 12 bases between.

About this clone: The same CDR3 arises from other DNA sequences in this sample as well. CDR3 in amino acids: CASSFGSTDTQYF. The CDR3 nucleotides read TGCGCCAGCAGCTTCGGCAGCACAGATACGCAGTATTTT. The chain employs TRBV5-1 and TRBJ2-3; D is unclear. The germline V and J ends were trimmed by 2 bases and 0 bases, with 4 bases remaining between them. In germline, CDR1 is SGHRS, CDR2 YFSETQ. The CDR3 runs 13 residues.

V usage is TRBV7-9 and J usage is TRBJ2-2; perhaps D is TRBD1 or TRBD2 (6 bases each). The CDR3 runs 13 residues. Trimming took 5 bases from V and 14 from J, leaving 18 bases between them. Germline values: CDR1 SEHNR, CDR2 FQNEAQ (reference sequence). CDR3 region: CASSPTTGGSLFF. CDR3 bases: TGTGCCAGCAGCCCAACGACAGGAGGGTCCCTGTTTTTT.

V usage is TRBV27 and J usage is TRBJ1-2; 10 nucleotides agree with TRBD1. Germline V CDR1 and CDR2: MNHEY, SMNVEV (reference sequence). Germline trimming cut 5 bases from V and 6 bases from J; bases unmatched to any gene: 9. The CDR3 totals 15 residues. The CDR3 nucleotides read TGTGCCAGCAGTCCACAGACAGGGGGCTTACATGGCTACACCTTC. This encodes CASSPQTGGLHGYTF.

The rearrangement links TRBV28 to TRBJ2-1; perhaps TRBD1 as D (6 bases). The length of the CDR3 is 15 residues. V lost 7 bases and J 6 bases, leaving 19 bases between the germline ends. Germline V gene sequence: CDR1 MDHEN, CDR2 SYDVKM. In DNA, the CDR3 is TGTGCCAGCATCCCTAGGGCAGGGGCCTCCAATGAGCAGTTCTTC. As protein: CASIPRAGASNEQFF.

This clone was detected ten times or more. The CDR3 spells CASRNQEGGFYGYTF. CDR3 sequence (DNA): TGCGCCAGCAGGAATCAAGAGGGCGGATTCTATGGCTACACCTTC. This chain links TRBV4-1 with TRBJ1-2, with D uncertain. Germline CDR1 and CDR2: MGHRA and YSYEKL. The CDR3 loop spans 15 amino acids. The V gene lost 6 bases and the J gene lost 4 bases, with 18 bases spanning the gap.

This clone was observed a handful of times. The chain links TRBV27 to TRBJ2-1; D is unresolved. Trimming stripped 4 bases from V and 1 base from J, with 11 bases between. CDR1 is MNHEY and CDR2 is SMNVEV in the germline V gene (reference sequence). The CDR3 extends over 15 amino acids. The CDR3 DNA sequence: TGTGCCAGCAGTTGGGGTCAGGAATCCTACAATGAGCAGTTCTTC. It yields the protein CASSWGQESYNEQFF.

The rearrangement uses TRBV30 and TRBJ2-7, with D unresolved. Germline CDR1 and CDR2: GTSNPN and SVGIG (reference sequence). The V end lost 3 bases, the J end lost 6 bases, and 12 bases lay between the germline ends. The CDR3 spans 12 residues. CDR3 DNA: TGTGCCTGGAGGTCTCAACGGAGCGAGCAGTACTTC. Amino acids: CAWRSQRSEQYF. Using reference TRBV30 and TRBJ2-7 for the parts outside the CDR3, the full variable domain is SQTIHQWPATLVQPVGSPLSLECTVEGTSNPNLYWYRQAAGRGLQLLFYSVGIGQISSEVPQNLSASRPQDRQFILSSKKLLLSDSGFYLCAWRSQRSEQYFGPGTRLTVT.

A few counts support this clone. The chain combines TRBV11-2 with TRBJ2-3; 8 bases fit TRBD1. CDR1 is SGHAT and CDR2 is FQNNGV in the germline V gene. Germline trimming cut 5 bases from V and 6 bases from J; bases unmatched to any gene: 4. The CDR3 is 13 amino acids. Here the CDR3 reads CASSHGQGDTQYF. The CDR3 DNA reads as TGTGCCAGCAGCCACGGACAGGGCGATACGCAGTATTTT.

The gene calls are TRBV18 and TRBJ1-1, with no clear D. The CDR3 contains 15 residues. CDR1 is KGHSH, CDR2 LQKENI, per germline. The V and J ends lost 5 bases and 3 bases respectively, with 16 bases between them. The CDR3 reads CASSLQRVPDTEAFF. The CDR3 nucleotides are TGTGCCAGCTCATTACAAAGGGTTCCGGACACTGAAGCTTTCTTT.

This clone came up a few times. The chain recombines TRBV5-4 with TRBJ2-2; weak D call: TRBD1 (5 bases). Germline CDR1 and CDR2: SGHNT and YYREEE (reference sequence). With 1 base removed from V and 4 bases from J, the gap between germline ends came to 14 bases. The length of the CDR3 is 16 residues. The CDR3 nucleotides read TGTGCCAGCAGCTTGAGCAGGGAAAGTGGCACCGGGGAGCTGTTTTTT. Translated: CASSLSRESGTGELFF.

The chain links TRBV2 to TRBJ1-1, with a tentative D call TRBD1 (6 bases). The length of the CDR3 is 15 residues. The V and J ends lost 3 bases and 2 bases respectively, with 13 bases between them. Germline values: CDR1 SNHLY, CDR2 FYNNEI. CDR3 amino acids: CASSEGGAGNTEAFF. CDR3 sequence (DNA): TGTGCCAGCAGTGAGGGGGGCGCGGGTAACACTGAAGCTTTCTTT.

This clone was observed a handful of times. The gene calls are TRBV2 and TRBJ2-3, with 7 bases fitting TRBD2. Germline V gene lookup returns CDR1 SNHLY and CDR2 FYNNEI. J was trimmed by 0 bases and V by 4 bases; bases with no gene match: 7. This CDR3 has 16 residues. The CDR3 nucleotides read TGTGCCAGCAGTGTGGGGCGGGGGAGTAGCACAGATACGCAGTATTTT. Amino acid sequence: CASSVGRGSSTDTQYF. Combining the CDR3 with reference TRBV2 and TRBJ2-3 gives the whole variable domain EPEVTQTPSHQVTQMGQEVILRCVPISNHLYFYWYRQILGQKVEFLVSFYNNEISEKSEIFDDQFSVERPDGSNFTLKIRSTKLEDSAMYFCASSVGRGSSTDTQYFGPGTRLTVL.